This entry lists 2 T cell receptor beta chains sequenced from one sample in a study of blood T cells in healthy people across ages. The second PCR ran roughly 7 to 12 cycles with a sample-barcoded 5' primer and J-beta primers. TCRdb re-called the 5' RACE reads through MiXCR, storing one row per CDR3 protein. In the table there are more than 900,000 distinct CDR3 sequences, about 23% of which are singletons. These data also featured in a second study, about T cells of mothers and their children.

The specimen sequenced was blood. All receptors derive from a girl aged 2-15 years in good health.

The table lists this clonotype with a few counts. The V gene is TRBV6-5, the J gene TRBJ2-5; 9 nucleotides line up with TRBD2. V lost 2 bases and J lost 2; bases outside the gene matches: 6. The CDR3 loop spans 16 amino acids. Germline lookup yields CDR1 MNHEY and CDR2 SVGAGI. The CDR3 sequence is CASSYSLAGLQETQYF. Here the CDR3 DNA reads TGTGCCAGCAGTTACAGTCTAGCGGGATTACAAGAGACCCAGTACTTC.

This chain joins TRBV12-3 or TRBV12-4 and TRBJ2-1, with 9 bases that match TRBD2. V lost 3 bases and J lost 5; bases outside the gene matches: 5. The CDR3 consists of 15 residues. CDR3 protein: CASSLEREANNEQFF. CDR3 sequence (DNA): TGTGCCAGCAGTTTGGAGCGGGAGGCCAACAATGAGCAGTTCTTC.